The clone carrying this TCR beta chain has ten or more counts. Its target is not known. This record belongs to a study of T-cell reconstitution after alpha-beta-depleted transplantation in children. Study-wide points: TCRbeta diversity was high at day 60 in some patients (a result of surviving recipient T cells and thymic progenitors). Reportedly, alpha-beta T cells present about two months post-transplant originated from several hundred expanded clones of graft origin. Diversity and T-cell counts at one year after transplant derived mostly from new T cells.

The authors prepared the TCRbeta library with unique molecular identifiers. Each CDR3 protein is one row after TCRdb ran MiXCR on the PCR reads. The sample lists over 200,000 distinct CDR3 sequences, approximately 17% occurring once. Trimming stripped 0 bases from V and 0 bases from J, with 9 bases between. Germline CDR1 reads SGHRS; CDR2 reads YFSETQ. The CDR3 consists of 15 residues. Here the sequenced sample was PBMCs, mostly from graft donor cells, taken 360 days after TCRalphabeta/CD19-depleted stem cell transplant. The clonotype comes from a male patient aged 2 to 10 who had a stem cell transplant for acute lymphoblastic leukemia, so the T cells may come from the graft donor. The chain uses TRBV5-1 and TRBJ1-1; tentatively, D is TRBD1 (5 bases). CDR3 nucleotides: TGCGCCAGCAGCTTGGAATGGGGCCTGAACACTGAAGCTTTCTTT. This translates into CASSLEWGLNTEAFF. The full variable domain, in which reference TRBV5-1 and TRBJ1-1 provide the parts outside the CDR3, is KAGVTQTPRYLIKTRGQQVTLSCSPISGHRSVSWYQQTPGQGLQFLFEYFSETQRNKGNFPGRFSGRQFSNSRSEMNVSTLELGDSALYLCASSLEWGLNTEAFFGQGTRLTVV.